These T cell receptor beta chains were read from a single sample in a study of a mutant IDH1 vaccine in newly diagnosed glioma. Only in-frame clones appear in the TCRdb table, and some are missing; sequencing was by immunoSEQ multiplex PCR. The sample has approximately 33,000 clones, roughly four fifths seen once. These receptors' antigens are unknown. The sample was PBMCs, taken from a glioma patient whose treatment included an IDH1 peptide vaccine. These receptors were obtained from a man aged 40-55 years with glioma. Each CDR3 is given with its conserved first and last residue. Each record gives: J gene, D gene, clone size, V gene, CDR3 DNA, CDR3 protein. D genes are given only for firm matches. Some rows have no size entry. The others give once, few or many, or a class for an expanded clone.

>TRBJ2-2|-|once|TRBV4-1
TGCGCCAGCAGCCAAGATCACCAGGGAACCGGGGAGCTGTTTTTT
CASSQDHQGTGELFF
>TRBJ1-1|-|-|TRBV30
TGTGCCTGGGTCGAGGGATACAACACTGAAGCTTTCTTT
CAWVEGYNTEAFF
>TRBJ1-5|-|-|TRBV6-5
TGTGCCAGCAGTCCCGGTAGGGACAATCAGCCCCAGCATTTT
CASSPGRDNQPQHF
>TRBJ2-3|-|-|TRBV2
TGTGCCAGCCATTACGCCCGACAGCCTAGCACAGATACGCAGTATTTT
CASHYARQPSTDTQYF
>TRBJ2-1|-|-|TRBV5-1
TGCGCCAGCAGTCCCTCTACAGGTAACTCCTACAATGAGCAGTTCTTC
CASSPSTGNSYNEQFF
>TRBJ1-1|-|-|TRBV10-3
TGTGCCATCAGCCCCATCGGAAAAATGAACACTGAAGCTTTCTTT
CAISPIGKMNTEAFF
>TRBJ2-6|TRBD1|-|TRBV19
TGTGCCAGTAGTTCCATCCGTCCAGGGACAGCCGCTGGGGCCAACGTCCTGACTTTC
CASSSIRPGTAAGANVLTF
>TRBJ1-2|TRBD1|-|TRBV5-1
TGCGCCAGCAGCTTGGGGGGACAGGGGAACTATGGCTACACCTTC
CASSLGGQGNYGYTF
>TRBJ1-1|-|once|TRBV30
TGTGCCTGGGCCAGACAGAACACTGAAGCTTTCTTT
CAWARQNTEAFF
>TRBJ2-3|TRBD2|-|TRBV10-3
TGTGCCATCAGTCCTCTGGGACTAGGCACAGATACGCAGTATTTT
CAISPLGLGTDTQYF
>TRBJ2-5|-|-|TRBV19
TGTGCCGAAGGACAGCCCCAAGAGACCCAGTACTTC
CAEGQPQETQYF
>TRBJ2-7|-|few|TRBV19
TGTGCCAGTAGTAGAGCCGGGTCAAGATACGAGCAGTACTTC
CASSRAGSRYEQYF
>TRBJ1-5|-|-|TRBV2
TGTGCCAGCAGAATAGGTACCTTAAGGCGGAAAAATCAGCCCCAGCATTTT
CASRIGTLRRKNQPQHF
>TRBJ1-5|-|-|TRBV19
TGTGCCAGTAGGCCCGGGACACTAGCCATTAGCAATCAGCCCCAGCATTTT
CASRPGTLAISNQPQHF
>TRBJ1-1|-|few|TRBV30
TGTGCCTGGAGTGAGGGGGGTCTAAATGAAGCTTTCTTT
CAWSEGGLNEAFF
>TRBJ1-3|-|-|TRBV2
TGTGCCAGCAGTGAAGTTAGAGGGATCGGAAACACCATATATTTT
CASSEVRGIGNTIYF
>TRBJ1-1|TRBD1|-|TRBV4-1
TGCGCCAGCAGGCCAGGGGGGCATACTGAAGCTTTCTTT
CASRPGGHTEAFF
>TRBJ1-2|-|-|TRBV20-1
TGCAGTGCTAGCTCAAGGAATGGCTACACCTTC
CSASSRNGYTF
>TRBJ2-3|-|-|TRBV11-2
TGTGCCAGCAGCTTAGTAGGGTTCCGCACAGATACGCAGTATTTT
CASSLVGFRTDTQYF
>TRBJ1-2|-|few|TRBV10-3
TGTGCCATCAGCCCTCATGGCACGGAGATGGCACATAACTATGGCTACACCTTC
CAISPHGTEMAHNYGYTF
>TRBJ1-3|-|-|TRBV5-4
TGTGCCAGCAGCACCCGGACAGCCCCTGACTCTGGAAACACCATATATTTT
CASSTRTAPDSGNTIYF
>TRBJ2-1|-|-|TRBV19
TGTGCCAGTAGTATGGGGGGTTCCTACAATGAGCAGTTCTTC
CASSMGGSYNEQFF
>TRBJ2-5|-|few|TRBV5-1
TGCGCCAGCAGCTTGGGGAGACTGGAGACCCAGTACTTC
CASSLGRLETQYF
>TRBJ2-1|TRBD2|-|TRBV11-3
TGTGCCAGCAGCTTGTTGCTAGCGGGAGGTGGTGAGCAGTTCTTC
CASSLLLAGGGEQFF
>TRBJ1-2|-|-|TRBV18
TGTGCCAGCTCACCCACCGGGACACGGGTCCCGGGGGCCTATGGCTACACCTTC
CASSPTGTRVPGAYGYTF
>TRBJ1-3|-|-|TRBV7-9
TGTGCCAGCAGCTTAGTTGGTTACACCATATATTTT
CASSLVGYTIYF
>TRBJ2-1|TRBD2|-|TRBV28
TGTGCCAGCAGTTTATACGGGGGGACCTACAATGAGCAGTTCTTC
CASSLYGGTYNEQFF
>TRBJ2-2|-|-|TRBV18
TGTGCCAGCGGGCGCCAGGCGGACACCGGGGAGCTGTTTTTT
CASGRQADTGELFF
>TRBJ2-7|-|-|TRBV19
TGTGCCAGTAGTATAGGTGGGGGTTCGGTAGAGCAGTACTTC
CASSIGGGSVEQYF
>TRBJ2-7|-|-|TRBV11-1
TGTGCCAGCAGCTTTGCGGACTCCTACGAGCAGTACTTC
CASSFADSYEQYF
>TRBJ2-1|TRBD2|-|TRBV7-2
TGTGCCAGCAGCTTCTCAGCGGGAGAAGCGCAGTTCTTC
CASSFSAGEAQFF
>TRBJ2-1|-|-|TRBV11-2
TGTGCCAGCAGCTCAAACCGGGTATATAGGCACAATGAGCAGTTCTTC
CASSSNRVYRHNEQFF
>TRBJ1-4|-|-|TRBV4-1
TGCGCCAGCAGCCAAGCTTTAGAAGTAGAAAAACTGTTTTTT
CASSQALEVEKLFF
>TRBJ2-7|TRBD1|-|TRBV28
TGTGCCAGCAGCTCCGGGACAGTTACCTACGAGCAGTACTTC
CASSSGTVTYEQYF
>TRBJ1-5|-|-|TRBV14
TGTGCCAGCAGCCAAGACAGGGGACAGCCCCAGCATTTT
CASSQDRGQPQHF
>TRBJ1-1|-|-|TRBV28
TGTGCCAGCAGCCCTAGGGACACTGAAGCTTTCTTT
CASSPRDTEAFF
>TRBJ2-2|TRBD2|-|TRBV7-2
TGTGCCAGCAGCCTCGGACTAGCGGGAGGTAACACCGGGGAGCTGTTTTTT
CASSLGLAGGNTGELFF
>TRBJ2-1|TRBD2|once|TRBV7-6
TGTGCCAGCAGCTTAATCCCCGGGACTAGCGGATACAATGAGCAGTTCTTC
CASSLIPGTSGYNEQFF
>TRBJ2-1|-|-|TRBV19
TGTGCCAGTAGTCCGTCGGGGAGGCGGTCTACCAATGAGCAGTTCTTC
CASSPSGRRSTNEQFF
>TRBJ1-1|-|-|TRBV6-5
TGTGCCAGCAGTGGGGACCGTATGAACACTGAAGCTTTCTTT
CASSGDRMNTEAFF